Shown below are 24 T cell receptor beta chains from a single sample sequenced in a study of PD-1 blockade in classical Hodgkin lymphoma. The data were produced by immunoSEQ multiplex PCR, yet TCRdb's version contains in-frame clones alone and is incomplete. In the table there are 20,000 to 25,000 clones, 90% to 95% of which are singletons. Time point described: newly diagnosed, previously untreated cHL patient sample. From thawed PBMCs, CD4+ T cells were purified using magnetic negative selection. Material: CD4+ T cells from blood. The receptors originated from a human donor with classical Hodgkin lymphoma.

V usage is TRBV7-9 and J usage is TRBJ2-1; TRBD2 aligns across 11 bases. V dropped 5 bases and J dropped 7; count of bases not matched to a gene: 10. Germline V gene data show CDR1 as SEHNR and CDR2 as FQNEAQ (reference sequence). CDR3 length: 16 amino acids. CDR3: CASSPLAGGRPNEQFF. CDR3 bases: TGTGCCAGCAGCCCGTTAGCGGGGGGGCGTCCAAATGAGCAGTTCTTC.

The V call is TRBV27, the J call TRBJ2-5; tentative D call: TRBD1 (6 bases). The end of the DNA aligns better with TRBJ2-7, so the J call may be wrong. CDR3 size: 17 residues. Germline CDR1 reads MNHEY; CDR2 reads SMNVEV (reference sequence). The CDR3 spells CASSFPGQLPGSYEQYF. CDR3 sequence (DNA): TGTGCCAGCAGTTTCCCGGGACAACTCCCCGGATCCTACGAGCAGTACTTC.

This rearrangement joins TRBV5-1 to TRBJ1-4; 7 bases map to TRBD1. This CDR3 has 13 amino acids. CDR1 SGHRS and CDR2 YFSETQ come from the germline V gene. J gave up 8 bases and V 5 bases, and 6 bases lay outside the gene matches. The CDR3 DNA reads TGCGCCAGCAGACAGGGGATCGAGGAAAAACTGTTTTTT. It yields the protein CASRQGIEEKLFF.

The V call is TRBV5-1, the J call TRBJ2-5; D is uncertain. V lost 0 bases to trimming and J lost 8 bases, with 11 bases between them. Germline values: CDR1 SGHRS, CDR2 YFSETQ. CDR3 size: 13 residues. CDR3 nucleotides: TGCGCCAGCAGCTTGGAACTTTCGAGCACCCAGTACTTC. Amino acid sequence: CASSLELSSTQYF.

The V and J genes are TRBV19 and TRBJ2-5; 7 bases align to TRBD1. Trimming removed 6 bases from V and 3 bases from J; junction bases left unmatched: 4. The CDR3 length is 13 residues. In germline, CDR1 is LNHDA, CDR2 SQIVND (reference sequence). The CDR3 reads CASRRQGEETQYF. As DNA, the CDR3 is TGTGCCAGTAGGAGACAGGGAGAAGAGACCCAGTACTTC.

This clone has only one observation. This rearrangement joins TRBV4-1 to TRBJ2-1, with 10 positions matching TRBD2. Germline V CDR1 and CDR2: MGHRA, YSYEKL. Germline trimming cut 2 bases from V and 7 bases from J; bases unmatched to any gene: 8. CDR3 size: 16 residues. DNA of the CDR3: TGCGCCAGCAGCCAAAGAGCGGGAGGGCCCTCGAATGAGCAGTTCTTC. Its translation is CASSQRAGGPSNEQFF.

The chain carries TRBV27 and TRBJ2-5; D unresolved. Germline loops: CDR1 MNHEY, CDR2 SMNVEV (reference sequence). V was clipped by 6 bases and J by 7 bases, with 15 bases between them. CDR3 length: 13 residues. CDR3 in amino acids: CASRFSEMGTQYF. DNA of the CDR3: TGTGCCAGCAGGTTTTCAGAAATGGGGACCCAGTACTTC.

The chain uses TRBV7-8 and TRBJ2-7; maybe TRBD1 (5 bases). The CDR3 totals 14 residues. Germline V gene data show CDR1 as SGHVS and CDR2 as FQNEAQ. The V and J ends lost 5 bases and 0 bases respectively, with 11 bases between them. CDR3: CASSAQENSYEQYF. CDR3 DNA sequence: TGTGCCAGCAGCGCACAGGAAAACTCCTACGAGCAGTACTTC.

The chain is built from TRBV30 and TRBJ2-1; D gene ambiguous. Germline-derived CDR1 and CDR2 are GTSNPN and SVGIG (reference sequence). V lost 1 base and J 7 bases, leaving 11 bases between the germline ends. This CDR3 spans 13 amino acids. The CDR3 DNA follows: TGTGCCTGGAGTGCTGAAAGAGGTAATGAGCAGTTCTTC. Translation: CAWSAERGNEQFF. Full variable domain (outside the CDR3, taken from reference TRBV30 and TRBJ2-1): SQTIHQWPATLVQPVGSPLSLECTVEGTSNPNLYWYRQAAGRGLQLLFYSVGIGQISSEVPQNLSASRPQDRQFILSSKKLLLSDSGFYLCAWSAERGNEQFFGPGTRLTVL.

This chain uses TRBV11-2 with TRBJ2-5; 7 positions agree with TRBD2. The germline gives CDR1 SGHAT, CDR2 FQNNGV. The CDR3 totals 14 residues. The trim removed 5 bases at V and 4 bases at J, leaving 7 bases unmatched. The CDR3 protein is CASSRSGGRETQYF. The DNA of the CDR3 is TGTGCCAGCAGCCGGTCCGGGGGGAGAGAGACCCAGTACTTC.

The sample holds a few counts of this clone. CDR3 nucleotides: TGTGCCAGCAGCCTCGGGACACCCAATTCACCCCTCCACTTT. This codes for CASSLGTPNSPLHF. This chain joins TRBV11-2 and TRBJ1-6; weak D call: TRBD1 (6 bases). Germline CDR1 and CDR2: SGHAT and FQNNGV. CDR3 length equals 14 residues. The germline V and J ends were trimmed by 5 bases and 7 bases, with 12 bases remaining between them.

J is TRBJ2-1 and V is TRBV5-4; either TRBD1 or TRBD2 may supply D (6 bases each). Germline-derived CDR1 and CDR2 are SGHNT and YYREEE (reference sequence). Trimming stripped 3 bases from V and 7 bases from J, with 14 bases between. The CDR3 length is 14 residues. The CDR3 reads CASSSEGGRNEQFF. The CDR3 nucleotides read TGTGCCAGCAGCTCCGAGGGGGGACGTAATGAGCAGTTCTTC.

The chain employs TRBV28 and TRBJ2-1; 8 bases map to TRBD2. Germline V gives CDR1 MDHEN, CDR2 SYDVKM. The V gene end was trimmed by 3 bases and the J gene end by 3 bases; junction bases not matched to a gene: 13. The CDR3 loop spans 18 amino acids. The CDR3 reads CASSFGGGRGNRYNEQFF. The CDR3 coding sequence is TGTGCCAGCAGTTTTGGCGGGGGGAGGGGAAACCGCTACAATGAGCAGTTCTTC.

In its sample, this clone was seen once. The V call is TRBV5-5, the J call TRBJ2-7; D uncertain. The CDR3 is 12 amino acids. V was clipped by 0 bases and J by 4 bases, with 5 bases between them. CDR1 is SGHKS and CDR2 is YYEKEE in the germline V gene (reference sequence). The CDR3 loop is CASSLVRYEQYF. CDR3 coding DNA: TGTGCCAGCAGCTTGGTGAGGTACGAGCAGTACTTC.

V gene TRBV19 combines with J gene TRBJ1-4; D possibly corresponds to TRBD1 (6 bases). The V and J ends lost 3 bases and 5 bases respectively, with 16 bases between them. CDR1 is LNHDA, CDR2 SQIVND, per germline (reference sequence). The CDR3 loop spans 16 amino acids. The CDR3 DNA sequence: TGTGCCAGTAGTATGGGGCGGGGGCGCTTGAATGAAAAACTGTTTTTT. Translating gives CASSMGRGRLNEKLFF.

The chain recombines TRBV9 with TRBJ1-1; TRBD1 might be the D (5 bases). Germline CDR1 SGDLS, CDR2 YYNGEE. The V gene lost 0 bases and the J gene lost 2 bases, with 11 bases spanning the gap. The CDR3 length is 15 residues. The CDR3 is CASSVDGAGNTEAFF. The CDR3 coding sequence is TGTGCCAGCAGCGTAGATGGGGCGGGCAACACTGAAGCTTTCTTT.

V is TRBV6-1 and J is TRBJ1-6; D is possibly TRBD1 (6 bases). Trimming removed 8 bases from V and 0 bases from J, with 11 bases in between. CDR3 length: 15 amino acids. Germline V gives CDR1 MNHNS, CDR2 SASEGT. CDR3 in amino acids: CASRQESSYNSPLHF. CDR3 DNA sequence: TGTGCCAGCCGACAGGAGAGCTCCTATAATTCACCCCTCCACTTT.

The J gene is TRBJ2-2, the V gene TRBV4-1, with unresolved D. CDR1 and CDR2 from the germline V gene are MGHRA and YSYEKL. The length of the CDR3 is 14 residues. The V end was cut by 0 bases, the J end by 4 bases, with 6 bases between. CDR3 sequence reads: CASSQEWFTGELFF. In DNA, the CDR3 is TGCGCCAGCAGCCAAGAGTGGTTCACCGGGGAGCTGTTTTTT.

This clone came up once. This chain joins TRBV5-1 and TRBJ2-1; D call uncertain. The germline V gene has CDR1 SGHRS and CDR2 YFSETQ. Deletions cut 0 bases from V and 4 bases from J, with 11 bases between. The CDR3 loop spans 15 amino acids. The CDR3 coding sequence is TGCGCCAGCAGCTTGGGGTCAGCCACGTACAATGAGCAGTTCTTC. Amino acid sequence: CASSLGSATYNEQFF.

The genes are TRBV27 and TRBJ2-7; D unresolved. CDR3 length equals 13 residues. V was pared by 3 bases and J by 5 bases, with 11 bases between. Germline assignment: CDR1 MNHEY and CDR2 SMNVEV (reference sequence). The CDR3 nucleotides are TGTGCCAGCAGTTTTAGGCCTTCCCACGAGCAGTACTTC. Amino acids: CASSFRPSHEQYF.

V usage is TRBV18 and J usage is TRBJ1-3; D not resolved. V shed 2 bases and J shed 0 bases, with 8 bases lying between them. This CDR3 has 15 amino acids. The germline gives CDR1 KGHSH, CDR2 LQKENI. CDR3: CASSPTRSSGNTIYF. CDR3 sequence (DNA): TGTGCCAGCTCACCAACGAGATCCTCTGGAAACACCATATATTTT.

This clone was detected a few times. This chain uses TRBV2 with TRBJ1-2, with 9 bases identical to TRBD1. CDR3 length: 13 residues. The junction had 7 bases not matched to a gene; V was cut back by 10 bases and J by 4 bases. CDR1 and CDR2 (germline): SNHLY, FYNNEI. The CDR3 reads CATLSQGAYGYTF. The CDR3 DNA follows: TGTGCCACCCTCTCACAGGGGGCCTATGGCTACACCTTC.

The chain couples TRBV9 to TRBJ2-3; no definite D call. Germline V lookup: CDR1 SGDLS, CDR2 YYNGEE. There are 13 residues in the CDR3. Trimming stripped 0 bases from V and 6 bases from J, with 8 bases between. The DNA for the CDR3 is TGTGCCAGCAGCGTAGCAATGGGGGATACGCAGTATTTT. As protein: CASSVAMGDTQYF.

The chain employs TRBV15 and TRBJ2-1; TRBD1 agrees at 7 bases. Looked up from germline, CDR1 is LNHNV and CDR2 is YYDKDF (reference sequence). V dropped 4 bases and J dropped 4; count of bases not matched to a gene: 10. This CDR3 is built from 16 residues. CDR3 sequence (DNA): TGTGCCACCAGCACTATTCTGGGACAGAAATACAATGAGCAGTTCTTC. This codes for CATSTILGQKYNEQFF.